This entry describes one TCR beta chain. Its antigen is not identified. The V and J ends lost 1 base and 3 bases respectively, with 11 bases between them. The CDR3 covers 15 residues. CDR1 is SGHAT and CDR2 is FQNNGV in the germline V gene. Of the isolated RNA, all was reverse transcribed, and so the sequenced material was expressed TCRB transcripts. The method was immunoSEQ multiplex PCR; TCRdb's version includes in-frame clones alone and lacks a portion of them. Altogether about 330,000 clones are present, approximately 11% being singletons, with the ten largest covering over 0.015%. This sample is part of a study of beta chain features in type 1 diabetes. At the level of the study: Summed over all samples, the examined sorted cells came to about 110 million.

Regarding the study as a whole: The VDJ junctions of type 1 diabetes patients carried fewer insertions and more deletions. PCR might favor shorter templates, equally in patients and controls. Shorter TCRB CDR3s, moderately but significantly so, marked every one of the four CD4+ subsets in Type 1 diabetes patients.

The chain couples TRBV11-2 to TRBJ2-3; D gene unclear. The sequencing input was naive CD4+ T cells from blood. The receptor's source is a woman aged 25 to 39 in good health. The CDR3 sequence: CASSLVGSRTDTQYF. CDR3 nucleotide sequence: TGTGCCAGCAGCTTAGTAGGCTCTAGGACAGATACGCAGTATTTT.